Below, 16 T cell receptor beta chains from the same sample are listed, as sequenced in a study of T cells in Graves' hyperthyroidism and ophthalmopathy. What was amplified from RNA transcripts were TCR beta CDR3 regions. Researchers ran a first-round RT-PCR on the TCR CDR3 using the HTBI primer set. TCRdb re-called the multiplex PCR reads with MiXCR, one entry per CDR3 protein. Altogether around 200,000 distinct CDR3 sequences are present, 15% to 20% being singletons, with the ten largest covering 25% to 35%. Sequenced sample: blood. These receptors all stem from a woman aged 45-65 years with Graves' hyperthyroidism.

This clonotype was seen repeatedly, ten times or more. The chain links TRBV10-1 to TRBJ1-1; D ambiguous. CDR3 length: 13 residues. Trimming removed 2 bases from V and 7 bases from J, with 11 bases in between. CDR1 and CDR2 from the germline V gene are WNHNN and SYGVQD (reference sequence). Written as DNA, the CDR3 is TGCGCCAGCAGTGAGAAGTGGGCCAGTGAAGCTTTCTTT. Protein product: CASSEKWASEAFF.

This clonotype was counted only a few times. The CDR3, as DNA: TGTGCCAGCAGCTTAGTACTACAGGGTCGTGGCGCCATATATTTT. Its protein is CASSLVLQGRGAIYF. The chain has TRBV7-2 and TRBJ1-3, with a possible D match to TRBD1 (6 bases). Trimming shortened V by 1 base and J by 11 bases, and 18 bases separated the two germline ends. Germline-derived CDR1 and CDR2 are SGHTA and FQGNSA. CDR3 length equals 15 residues.

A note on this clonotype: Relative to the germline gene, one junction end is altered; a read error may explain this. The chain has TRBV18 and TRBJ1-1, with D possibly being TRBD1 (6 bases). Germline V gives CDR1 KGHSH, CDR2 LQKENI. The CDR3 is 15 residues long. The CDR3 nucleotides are TGTGCCAGCTCACAGAGCTCCAGGGGTGACGCTGAACCTTTCTTT. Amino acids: CASSQSSRGDAEPFF. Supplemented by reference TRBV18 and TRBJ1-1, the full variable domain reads NAGVMQNPRHLVRRRGQEARLRCSPMKGHSHVYWYRQLPEEGLKFMVYLQKENIIDESGMPKERFSAEFPKEGPSILRIQQVVRGDSAAYFCASSQSSRGDAEPFFGQGTRLTVV.

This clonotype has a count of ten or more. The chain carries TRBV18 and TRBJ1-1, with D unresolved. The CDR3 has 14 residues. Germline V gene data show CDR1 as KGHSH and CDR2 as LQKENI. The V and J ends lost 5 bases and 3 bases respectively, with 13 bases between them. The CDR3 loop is CASSELGRDTEAFF. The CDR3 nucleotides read TGTGCCAGCTCAGAATTAGGCCGGGACACTGAAGCTTTCTTT.

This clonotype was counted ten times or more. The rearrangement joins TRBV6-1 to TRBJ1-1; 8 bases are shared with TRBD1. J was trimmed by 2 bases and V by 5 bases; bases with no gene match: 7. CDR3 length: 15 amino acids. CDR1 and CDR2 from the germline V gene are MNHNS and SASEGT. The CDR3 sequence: CASSTRGQANTEAFF. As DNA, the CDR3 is TGTGCCAGCAGTACCCGGGGACAGGCCAACACTGAAGCTTTCTTT.

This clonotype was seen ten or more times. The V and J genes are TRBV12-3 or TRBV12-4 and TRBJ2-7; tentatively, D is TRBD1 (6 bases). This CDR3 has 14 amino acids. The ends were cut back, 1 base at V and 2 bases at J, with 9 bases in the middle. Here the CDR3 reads CASSLGRQAYEQYF. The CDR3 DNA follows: TGTGCCAGCAGTTTAGGACGACAGGCCTACGAGCAGTACTTC.

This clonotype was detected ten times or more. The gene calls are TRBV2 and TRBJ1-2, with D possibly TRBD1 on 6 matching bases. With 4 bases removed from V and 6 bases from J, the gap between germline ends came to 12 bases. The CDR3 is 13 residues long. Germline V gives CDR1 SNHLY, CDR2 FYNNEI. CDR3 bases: TGTGCCAGCAGTGTTGCCTACAGGGATGGCTACACCTTC. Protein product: CASSVAYRDGYTF.

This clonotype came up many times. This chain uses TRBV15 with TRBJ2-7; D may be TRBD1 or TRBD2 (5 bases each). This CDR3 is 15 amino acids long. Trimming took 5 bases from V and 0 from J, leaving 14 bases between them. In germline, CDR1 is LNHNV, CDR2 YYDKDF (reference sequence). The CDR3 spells CATSLREGISYEQYF. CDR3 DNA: TGTGCCACCAGCTTGAGAGAGGGGATCTCCTACGAGCAGTACTTC.

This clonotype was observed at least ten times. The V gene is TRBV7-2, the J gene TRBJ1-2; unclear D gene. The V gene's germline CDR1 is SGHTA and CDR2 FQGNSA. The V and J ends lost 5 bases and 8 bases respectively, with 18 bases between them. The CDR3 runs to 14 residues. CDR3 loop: CASSPPIALVGYTF. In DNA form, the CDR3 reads TGTGCCAGCAGCCCCCCCATAGCATTAGTCGGCTACACCTTC. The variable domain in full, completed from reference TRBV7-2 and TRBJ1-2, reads GAGVSQSPSNKVTEKGKDVELRCDPISGHTALYWYRQSLGQGLEFLIYFQGNSAPDKSGLPSDRFSAERTGGSVSTLTIQRTQQEDSAVYLCASSPPIALVGYTFGSGTRLTVV.

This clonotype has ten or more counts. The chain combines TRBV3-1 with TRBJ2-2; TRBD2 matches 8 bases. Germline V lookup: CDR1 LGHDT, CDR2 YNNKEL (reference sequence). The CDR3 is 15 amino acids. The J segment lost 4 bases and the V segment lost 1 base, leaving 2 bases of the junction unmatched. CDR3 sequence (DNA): TGTGCCAGCAGCCAAGGGCGGGGGGCCACCGGGGAGCTGTTTTTT. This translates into CASSQGRGATGELFF. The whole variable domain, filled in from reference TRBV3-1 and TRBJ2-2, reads DTAVSQTPKYLVTQMGNDKSIKCEQNLGHDTMYWYKQDSKKFLKIMFSYNNKELIINETVPNRFSPKSPDKAHLNLHINSLELGDSAVYFCASSQGRGATGELFFGEGSRLTVL.

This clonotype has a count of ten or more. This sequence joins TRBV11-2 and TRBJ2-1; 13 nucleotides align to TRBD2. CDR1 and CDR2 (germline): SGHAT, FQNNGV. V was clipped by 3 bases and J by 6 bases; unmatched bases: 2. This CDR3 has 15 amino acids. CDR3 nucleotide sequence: TGTGCCAGCAGCTTCACTAGCGGGGGGGGCAATGAGCAGTTCTTC. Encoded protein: CASSFTSGGGNEQFF.

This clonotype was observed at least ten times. The CDR3 reads CASSLIWSEAFF. CDR3 nucleotides: TGTGCCAGCAGCTTAATTTGGAGTGAAGCTTTCTTT. This sequence joins TRBV11-2 and TRBJ1-1; D is undetermined. CDR3 length: 12 residues. Germline V gene sequence: CDR1 SGHAT, CDR2 FQNNGV. The V end lost 2 bases, the J end lost 7 bases, and 8 bases lay between the germline ends.

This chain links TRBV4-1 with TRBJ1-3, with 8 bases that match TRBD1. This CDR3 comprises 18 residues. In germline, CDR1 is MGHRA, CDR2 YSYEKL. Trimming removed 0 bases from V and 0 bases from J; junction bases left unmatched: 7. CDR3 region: CASSQDGQGPFSGNTIYF. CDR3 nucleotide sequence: TGCGCCAGCAGCCAAGATGGACAGGGCCCATTCTCTGGAAACACCATATATTTT.

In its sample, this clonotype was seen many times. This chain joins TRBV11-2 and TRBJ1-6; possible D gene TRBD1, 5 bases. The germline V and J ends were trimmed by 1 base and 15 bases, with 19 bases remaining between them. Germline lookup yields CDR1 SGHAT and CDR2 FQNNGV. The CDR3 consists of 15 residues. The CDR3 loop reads CASSLAQVVGRLLHF. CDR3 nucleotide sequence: TGTGCCAGCAGCTTAGCACAGGTGGTTGGACGGCTCCTCCACTTT. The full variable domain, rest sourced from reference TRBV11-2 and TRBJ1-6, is EAGVAQSPRYKIIEKRQSVAFWCNPISGHATLYWYQQILGQGPKLLIQFQNNGVVDDSQLPKDRFSAERLKGVDSTLKIQPAKLEDSAVYLCASSLAQVVGRLLHFGNGTRLTVT.

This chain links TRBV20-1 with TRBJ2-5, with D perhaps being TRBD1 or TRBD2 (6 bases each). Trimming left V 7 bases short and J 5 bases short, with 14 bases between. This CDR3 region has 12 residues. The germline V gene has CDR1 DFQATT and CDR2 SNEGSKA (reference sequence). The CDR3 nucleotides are TGCAGTGGGTCAGGGGCGGGGGAGACCCAGTACTTC. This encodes CSGSGAGETQYF.

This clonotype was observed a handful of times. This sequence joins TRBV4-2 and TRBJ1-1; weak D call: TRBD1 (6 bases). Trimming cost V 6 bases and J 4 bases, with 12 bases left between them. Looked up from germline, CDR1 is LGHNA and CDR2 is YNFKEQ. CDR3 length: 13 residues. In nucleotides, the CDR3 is TGTGCCAGCAGTCCCACAGGGAGCACTGAAGCTTTCTTT. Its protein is CASSPTGSTEAFF.